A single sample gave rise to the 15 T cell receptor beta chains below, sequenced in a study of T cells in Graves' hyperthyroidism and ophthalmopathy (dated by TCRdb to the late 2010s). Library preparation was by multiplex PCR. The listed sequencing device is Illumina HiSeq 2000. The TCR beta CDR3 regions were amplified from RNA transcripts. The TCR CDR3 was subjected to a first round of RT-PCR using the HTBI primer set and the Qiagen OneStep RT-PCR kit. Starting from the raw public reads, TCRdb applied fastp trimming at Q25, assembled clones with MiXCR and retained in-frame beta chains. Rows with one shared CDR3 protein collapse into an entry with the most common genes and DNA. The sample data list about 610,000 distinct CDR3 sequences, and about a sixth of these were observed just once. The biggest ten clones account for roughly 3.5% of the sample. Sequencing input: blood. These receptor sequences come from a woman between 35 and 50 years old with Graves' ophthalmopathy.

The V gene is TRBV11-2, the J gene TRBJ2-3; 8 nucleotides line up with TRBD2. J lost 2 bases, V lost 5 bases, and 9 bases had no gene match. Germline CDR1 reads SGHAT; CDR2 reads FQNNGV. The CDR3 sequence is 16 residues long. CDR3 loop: CASSRGLGRATDTQYF. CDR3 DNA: TGTGCCAGCAGCCGGGGACTAGGGCGAGCCACAGATACGCAGTATTTT.

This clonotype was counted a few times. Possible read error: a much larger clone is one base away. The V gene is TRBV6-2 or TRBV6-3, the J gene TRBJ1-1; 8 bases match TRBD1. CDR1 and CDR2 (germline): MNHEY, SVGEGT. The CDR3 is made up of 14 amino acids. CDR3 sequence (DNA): TGTGCCAGCTGCGACAGGGGAAGTTGGACTGAAACTTTCTTT. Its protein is CASCDRGSWTETFF.

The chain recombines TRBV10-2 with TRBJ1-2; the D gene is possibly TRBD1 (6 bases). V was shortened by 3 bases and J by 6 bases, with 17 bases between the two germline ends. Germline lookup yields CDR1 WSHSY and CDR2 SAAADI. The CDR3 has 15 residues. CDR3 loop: CASSEWGGGPDGYTF. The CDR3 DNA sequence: TGCGCCAGCAGTGAATGGGGGGGGGGGCCGGATGGCTACACCTTC.

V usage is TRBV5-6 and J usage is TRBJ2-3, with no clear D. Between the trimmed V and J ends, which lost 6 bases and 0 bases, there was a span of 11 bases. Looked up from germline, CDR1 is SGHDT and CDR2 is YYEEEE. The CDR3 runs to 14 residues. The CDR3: CASTPRSSTDTQYF. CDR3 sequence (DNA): TGTGCCAGCACCCCTAGGTCTAGCACAGATACGCAGTATTTT.

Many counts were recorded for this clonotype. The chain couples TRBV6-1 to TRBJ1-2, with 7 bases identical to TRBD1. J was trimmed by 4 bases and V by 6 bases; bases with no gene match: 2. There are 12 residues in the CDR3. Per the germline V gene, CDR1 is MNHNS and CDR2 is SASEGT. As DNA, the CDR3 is TGTGCCAGCAGACAGGGGCTCTATGGCTACACCTTC. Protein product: CASRQGLYGYTF.

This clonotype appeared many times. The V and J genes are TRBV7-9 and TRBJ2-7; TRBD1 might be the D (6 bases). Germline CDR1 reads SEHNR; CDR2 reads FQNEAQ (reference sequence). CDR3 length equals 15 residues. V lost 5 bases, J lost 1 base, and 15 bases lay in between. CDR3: CASSPRDTVSYEQYF. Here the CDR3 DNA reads TGTGCCAGCAGCCCCCGGGACACGGTATCCTACGAGCAGTACTTC.

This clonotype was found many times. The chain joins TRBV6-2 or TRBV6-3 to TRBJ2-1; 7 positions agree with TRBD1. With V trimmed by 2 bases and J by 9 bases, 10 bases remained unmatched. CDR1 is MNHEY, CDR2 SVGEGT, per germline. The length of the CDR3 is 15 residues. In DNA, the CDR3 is TGTGCCAGCAGTTACGAACAGGGGAACGAGGGTGAGCAGTTCTTC. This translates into CASSYEQGNEGEQFF.

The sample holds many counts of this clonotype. For the CDR3, the DNA is TGTGCCAGCAGTGAAGAGGCGGGGGGGCCAGAGACCCAGTACTTC. Its protein is CASSEEAGGPETQYF. This chain links TRBV6-1 with TRBJ2-5, with 9 bases fitting TRBD2. V shed 1 base and J 4 bases; nucleotides not matched to a gene: 4. Looked up from germline, CDR1 is MNHNS and CDR2 is SASEGT. This CDR3 contains 15 residues.

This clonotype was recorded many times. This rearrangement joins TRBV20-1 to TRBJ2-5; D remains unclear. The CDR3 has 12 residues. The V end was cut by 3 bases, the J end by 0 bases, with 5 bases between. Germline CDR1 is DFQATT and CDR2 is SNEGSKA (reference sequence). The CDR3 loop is CSASQYQETQYF. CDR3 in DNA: TGCAGTGCTAGCCAGTACCAAGAGACCCAGTACTTC.

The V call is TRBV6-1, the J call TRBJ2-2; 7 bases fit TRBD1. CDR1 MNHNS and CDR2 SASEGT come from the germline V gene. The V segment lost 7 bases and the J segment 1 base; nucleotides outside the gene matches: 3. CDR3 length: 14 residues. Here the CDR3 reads CASNRTGNTGELFF. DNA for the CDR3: TGTGCCAGCAATAGGACAGGGAACACCGGGGAGCTGTTTTTT.

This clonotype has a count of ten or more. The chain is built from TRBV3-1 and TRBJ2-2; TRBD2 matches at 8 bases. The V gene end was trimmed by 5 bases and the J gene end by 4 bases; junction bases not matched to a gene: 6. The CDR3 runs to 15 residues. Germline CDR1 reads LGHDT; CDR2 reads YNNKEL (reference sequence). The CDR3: CASSDWTSPTGELFF. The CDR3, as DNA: TGTGCCAGCAGCGACTGGACTAGCCCCACCGGGGAGCTGTTTTTT.

CDR3 sequence (DNA): TGTGCCAGCAGATACACAGCCACAGATACGCAGTATTTT. Encoded protein: CASRYTATDTQYF. The rearrangement uses TRBV12-3 or TRBV12-4 and TRBJ2-3; no clear D. The CDR3 length is 13 residues. V was pared by 6 bases and J by 2 bases, with 9 bases between.

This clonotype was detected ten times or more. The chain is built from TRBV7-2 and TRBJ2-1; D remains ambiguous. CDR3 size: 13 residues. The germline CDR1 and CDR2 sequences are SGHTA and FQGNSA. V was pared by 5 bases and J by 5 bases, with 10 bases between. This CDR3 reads CASSPFYDNEQFF. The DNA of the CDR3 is TGTGCCAGCAGCCCCTTCTACGACAATGAGCAGTTCTTC.

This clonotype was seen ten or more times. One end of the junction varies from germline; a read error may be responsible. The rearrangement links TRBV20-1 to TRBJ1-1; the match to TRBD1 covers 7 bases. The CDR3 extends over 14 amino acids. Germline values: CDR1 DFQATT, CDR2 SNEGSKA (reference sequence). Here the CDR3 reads CSARPGTVGTETFF. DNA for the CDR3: TGCAGTGCTAGACCGGGGACAGTTGGGACTGAAACTTTCTTT.

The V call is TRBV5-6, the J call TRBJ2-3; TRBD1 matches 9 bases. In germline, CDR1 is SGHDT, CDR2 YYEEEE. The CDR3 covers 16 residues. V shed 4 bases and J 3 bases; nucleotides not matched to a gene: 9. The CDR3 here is CASSAATGGETDTQYF. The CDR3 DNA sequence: TGTGCCAGCAGCGCCGCAACAGGGGGCGAAACAGATACGCAGTATTTT.